A single T cell receptor (beta chain) is shown here with its context. The CDR3 totals 16 residues. Germline CDR1 SGHNT, CDR2 YYREEE (reference sequence). Germline trimming cut 0 bases from V and 7 bases from J; bases unmatched to any gene: 7. The sample originates from a study of blood T cell repertoires in COVID-19. Assay used: immunoSEQ multiplex PCR; TCRdb lists only in-frame clones, some missing. The sample includes approximately 120,000 clones, roughly 72% of them seen just once. Sequenced: peripheral blood. The chain carries TRBV5-4 and TRBJ1-6; 7 bases map to TRBD1. This receptor was identified in a human donor in a cohort sampled during active COVID-19. The CDR3 loop reads CASSLAKQGRNSPLHF. The DNA of the CDR3 is TGTGCCAGCAGCTTGGCCAAACAGGGGCGGAATTCACCCCTCCACTTT.